This is a list of T cell receptor beta chains from one sample in a study of blood T cells in healthy people across ages. TCRdb reanalysed the 5' RACE reads using MiXCR and keeps one entry per CDR3 protein. The sample lists about a million distinct CDR3 sequences, 51% occurring once. The sequenced sample was blood. These receptors came from a woman in her sixties in good health. Each CDR3 is given with its conserved first and last residue. The D gene is left open where the match is weak. Expanded clones get a size class; other rows say once, few or many, or leave the size out.

D	size	V	J	CDR3	DNA
-	-	TRBV6-5	TRBJ2-4	CASSYSGTGEYF	TGTGCCAGCAGTTACTCGGGGACCGGAGAGTACTTC
-	few	TRBV12-3/TRBV12-4	TRBJ2-5	CASTTKGRIQETQYF	TGTGCCAGCACCACAAAGGGACGGATTCAAGAGACCCAGTACTTC
TRBD1	-	TRBV4-1	TRBJ1-2	CASSHRDRGSGYTF	TGCGCCAGCAGCCACAGAGACAGGGGTAGTGGCTACACCTTC
-	-	TRBV19	TRBJ2-1	CASSRGAPGTYNEQFF	TGTGCCAGTAGTCGCGGGGCCCCAGGGACCTACAATGAGCAGTTCTTC
-	-	TRBV11-2	TRBJ2-2	CASSLDMVAYTGELFF	TGTGCCAGCAGCTTAGATATGGTGGCCTACACCGGGGAGCTGTTTTTT
TRBD2	-	TRBV20-1	TRBJ2-7	CSARGSGRGYEQYF	TGCAGTGCTAGAGGTAGCGGGAGAGGTTACGAGCAGTACTTC
-	few	TRBV20-1	TRBJ2-5	CSAPPGPHETQYF	TGCAGTGCTCCACCGGGACCCCACGAGACCCAGTACTTC
TRBD2	-	TRBV7-2	TRBJ2-3	CASSYGLAGTQYF	TGTGCCAGCAGCTACGGACTAGCGGGAACGCAGTATTTT
-	-	TRBV18	TRBJ2-1	CASLPRQGGYNEQFF	TGTGCCAGCTTACCACGACAGGGAGGGTACAATGAGCAGTTCTTC
-	-	TRBV2	TRBJ1-1	CASSEFSRTEAFF	TGTGCCAGCAGTGAGTTTTCGCGAACTGAAGCTTTCTTT
TRBD1	-	TRBV5-1	TRBJ2-6	CASSLETGSLAGANVLTF	TGCGCCAGCAGCTTGGAGACAGGGAGTTTGGCTGGGGCCAACGTCCTGACTTTC
-	few	TRBV20-1	TRBJ2-6	CSARESNSGANVLTF	TGCAGTGCTAGAGAGAGCAACTCTGGGGCCAACGTCCTGACTTTC
TRBD2	few	TRBV5-6	TRBJ2-1	CASSPGLAGGPSEQFF	TGTGCCAGCAGCCCGGGACTAGCGGGAGGGCCGAGTGAGCAGTTCTTC
-	few	TRBV7-9	TRBJ2-5	CASSSDLSGTQYF	TGTGCCAGCAGCTCGGATCTCTCGGGGACCCAGTACTTC
-	-	TRBV25-1	TRBJ2-1	CASSEYGGGGERAYNEQFF	TGTGCCAGCAGTGAATACGGAGGTGGCGGGGAGAGGGCCTACAATGAGCAGTTCTTC
TRBD1	few	TRBV5-1	TRBJ2-3	CASSLEQGAADTQYF	TGCGCCAGCAGCTTGGAGCAGGGGGCGGCAGATACGCAGTATTTT
TRBD2	-	TRBV3-1	TRBJ2-3	CASSQAGGFRYF	TGTGCCAGCAGCCAAGCGGGAGGGTTCAGGTATTTT
-	few	TRBV6-5	TRBJ2-5	CASSLNSAQETQYF	TGTGCCAGCAGTTTGAACTCAGCCCAAGAGACCCAGTACTTC
-	-	TRBV7-9	TRBJ2-5	CASSSHRVGETRYF	TGTGCCAGCAGCTCCCACAGGGTAGGGGAGACCCGGTACTTC
TRBD2	-	TRBV7-9	TRBJ2-1	CASSLDRRPSGSLYNEQFF	TGTGCCAGCAGCTTAGACCGTAGACCTAGCGGGTCCCTCTACAATGAGCAGTTCTTC
-	-	TRBV4-3	TRBJ2-3	CASSQDGPAMGQYF	TGCGCCAGCAGCCAAGATGGCCCCGCTATGGGGCAGTATTTT
TRBD2	once	TRBV3-1	TRBJ2-7	CASSQDPSGVIYEQYF	TGTGCCAGCAGCCAAGATCCTAGCGGGGTTATTTACGAGCAGTACTTC
-	-	TRBV28	TRBJ2-6	CAIRESGANVLTF	TGTGCCATCAGGGAGTCTGGGGCCAACGTCCTGACTTTC
-	-	TRBV6-2/TRBV6-3	TRBJ2-1	CASSRRANGEQFF	TGTGCCAGCAGTCGCCGGGCCAACGGAGAGCAGTTCTTC
-	few	TRBV27	TRBJ2-7	CASSSTGTPTYEQYF	TGTGCCAGCAGTTCGACCGGGACTCCGACCTACGAGCAGTACTTC
-	few	TRBV27	TRBJ1-1	CASSFYPGNTEAFF	TGTGCCAGCAGTTTCTACCCCGGGAACACTGAAGCTTTCTTT
TRBD2	-	TRBV15	TRBJ2-4	CATSRRTSGTQRDIQYF	TGTGCCACCAGCAGGCGGACTAGCGGGACTCAAAGGGACATTCAGTACTTC
TRBD1	-	TRBV7-9	TRBJ2-2	CASSYPQGAGELFF	TGTGCCAGCAGTTACCCACAGGGGGCCGGGGAGCTGTTTTTT
-	few	TRBV2	TRBJ1-5	CASSEGGSGNQPQHF	TGTGCCAGCAGTGAAGGCGGGTCTGGCAATCAGCCCCAGCATTTT
TRBD2	-	TRBV7-9	TRBJ2-1	CASSSLVAGGNEQFF	TGTGCCAGCAGCTCCCTGGTAGCGGGAGGGAATGAGCAGTTCTTC
-	few	TRBV12-3/TRBV12-4	TRBJ1-1	CASSLGQGKNTEAFF	TGTGCCAGCAGTTTAGGTCAGGGGAAGAACACTGAAGCTTTCTTT
-	-	TRBV5-6	TRBJ1-2	CASSRGQQYGYTF	TGTGCCAGCAGCCGGGGGCAACAATATGGCTACACCTTC
-	-	TRBV24-1	TRBJ2-1	CATSDAGTRGNEQFF	TGTGCCACCAGTGATGCCGGGACCCGGGGTAATGAGCAGTTCTTC
-	-	TRBV5-1	TRBJ2-1	CASSLEYGYNEQFF	TGCGCCAGCAGCTTGGAATACGGGTACAATGAGCAGTTCTTC
-	few	TRBV7-9	TRBJ2-7	CASSQDLAAYEQYF	TGTGCCAGCAGCCAGGACTTAGCAGCCTACGAGCAGTACTTC
TRBD2	-	TRBV13	TRBJ2-3	CASSHPPSGRDPDTQYF	TGTGCCAGCAGCCACCCCCCTAGCGGGAGGGACCCAGATACGCAGTATTTT
-	few	TRBV15	TRBJ2-1	CAAKSSAAYNEQFF	TGTGCCGCAAAATCTAGCGCGGCCTACAATGAGCAGTTCTTC
TRBD1	-	TRBV5-1	TRBJ2-1	CASSFRQGNEQFF	TGCGCCAGCAGCTTTCGACAGGGGAATGAGCAGTTCTTC
-	-	TRBV10-3	TRBJ2-3	CAISGSSGTDTQYF	TGTGCCATCAGTGGTTCGTCTGGCACAGATACGCAGTATTTT
-	-	TRBV30	TRBJ2-5	CAWSGQGLGEQYF	TGTGCCTGGTCCGGACAAGGTCTGGGAGAGCAGTACTTC
TRBD1	many	TRBV7-2	TRBJ2-5	CASSTTDRRETQYF	TGTGCCAGCAGTACAACGGACAGGCGAGAGACCCAGTACTTC
-	-	TRBV2	TRBJ2-7	CASSESLLAYEQYF	TGTGCCAGCAGTGAAAGCCTGCTGGCCTACGAGCAGTACTTC
-	few	TRBV12-3/TRBV12-4	TRBJ2-7	CASSIGSSYEQYF	TGTGCCAGCAGTATAGGGAGCTCCTACGAGCAGTACTTC
-	few	TRBV29-1	TRBJ1-1	CSVGNSVNTEAFF	TGCAGCGTCGGAAACTCCGTGAACACTGAAGCTTTCTTT
TRBD2	-	TRBV28	TRBJ2-6	CASTGRGARSGANVLTF	TGTGCCAGCACCGGGAGGGGGGCTCGCTCTGGGGCCAACGTCCTGACTTTC
-	once	TRBV18	TRBJ2-1	CASSPLEDEQFF	TGTGCCAGCTCACCACTAGAGGATGAGCAGTTCTTC
-	few	TRBV28	TRBJ2-1	CASLPTGDDEQFF	TGTGCCAGCCTCCCCACGGGGGACGATGAGCAGTTCTTC
TRBD2	-	TRBV7-2	TRBJ2-5	CASSSQEGSGRVGTQYF	TGTGCCAGCAGCTCCCAGGAGGGTAGCGGGAGGGTAGGGACCCAGTACTTC
-	-	TRBV20-1	TRBJ2-1	CSARLAQKVNEQFF	TGCAGTGCTAGACTAGCCCAGAAGGTCAATGAGCAGTTCTTC
-	-	TRBV2	TRBJ2-3	CASIGRGGDTQYF	TGTGCCAGCATTGGGCGGGGCGGGGATACGCAGTATTTT
TRBD1	-	TRBV7-3	TRBJ2-1	CASSLGTGGAGLAGSYNEQFF	TGTGCCAGCAGCCTAGGGACAGGGGGCGCGGGACTTGCCGGGTCCTACAATGAGCAGTTCTTC
-	few	TRBV29-1	TRBJ2-7	CSVEGGAESSYEQYF	TGCAGCGTTGAAGGAGGAGCGGAGTCCTCCTACGAGCAGTACTTC
TRBD1	-	TRBV5-1	TRBJ1-1	CASSFTGQDFAFF	TGCGCCAGCAGCTTCACGGGACAGGATTTTGCTTTCTTT
TRBD1	few	TRBV6-6	TRBJ2-3	CASSLLGGQGSTDTQYF	TGTGCCAGCAGTTTACTCGGCGGACAGGGTAGCACAGATACGCAGTATTTT
TRBD2	-	TRBV7-3	TRBJ2-3	CASSFSGLAGRDTQYF	TGTGCCAGCAGCTTTTCGGGACTAGCGGGACGAGATACGCAGTATTTT
-	-	TRBV18	TRBJ1-5	CASSPSAADTSGPQHF	TGTGCCAGCTCACCCTCAGCGGCGGATACCTCCGGGCCCCAGCATTTT
-	-	TRBV9	TRBJ1-2	CASSAPGLANYGYTF	TGTGCCAGCAGCGCCCCGGGACTGGCTAACTATGGCTACACCTTC